These T cell receptor beta chains were read from a single sample in a study of blood T cell repertoires in COVID-19. This table comes from immunoSEQ multiplex PCR, and its TCRdb copy is limited to in-frame clones, with some not included. The data contain roughly 97,000 clones, approximately 91% of them seen just once; the ten biggest clones take up approximately 5.1%. Sequencing was carried out using peripheral blood. The receptors were sampled from a human donor in a cohort sampled during active COVID-19. The CDR3 runs from the conserved cysteine through the conserved F or W. Fields, in order: J gene, D gene, V gene, clone size, CDR3 DNA, CDR3 protein. The D gene is left open where the match is weak. Not every row has a clone size; where given, it reads once, few, many or a size class.

J gene: TRBJ2-3
D gene: TRBD2
V gene: TRBV5-1
clone size: .
CDR3 DNA: TGCGCCAGCAGCTTGTATGGGGGACTAGCGGGGGAGGCCCCTAGCACAGATACGCAGTATTTT
CDR3 protein: CASSLYGGLAGEAPSTDTQYF

J gene: TRBJ2-2
D gene: TRBD2
V gene: TRBV6-6
clone size: few
CDR3 DNA: TGTGCCAGCAGTCCAAATCTGGGACTAGCGGGGGCCCCGACCGGGGAGCTGTTTTTT
CDR3 protein: CASSPNLGLAGAPTGELFF

J gene: TRBJ1-1
D gene: .
V gene: TRBV25-1
clone size: .
CDR3 DNA: TGTGCCAGCAGTGATCTAGGGGCTGAAGCTTTCTTT
CDR3 protein: CASSDLGAEAFF

J gene: TRBJ1-5
D gene: .
V gene: TRBV7-6
clone size: once
CDR3 DNA: TGTGCCAGCAGCTTATCCGGGGGTCTGGGCAATCAGCCCCAGCATTTT
CDR3 protein: CASSLSGGLGNQPQHF

J gene: TRBJ1-1
D gene: .
V gene: TRBV11-2
clone size: .
CDR3 DNA: TGTGCCAGCAGCTTAGGTCCGGTCGCGGGGCGGACTGAAGCTTTCTTT
CDR3 protein: CASSLGPVAGRTEAFF

J gene: TRBJ2-7
D gene: TRBD2
V gene: TRBV2
clone size: .
CDR3 DNA: TGTGCCAGCAGTAGGTCGCTGAGGGGAGGGTCCTACGAGCAGTACTTC
CDR3 protein: CASSRSLRGGSYEQYF

J gene: TRBJ2-2
D gene: TRBD2
V gene: TRBV6-1
clone size: .
CDR3 DNA: TGTGCCAGCAGTGAATGGGGAGGGGTGCCCGGGGAGCTGTTTTTT
CDR3 protein: CASSEWGGVPGELFF

J gene: TRBJ2-1
D gene: .
V gene: TRBV7-8
clone size: .
CDR3 DNA: TGTGCCAGCAGCTTGTCAGGGATGCGTTACAATGAGCAGTTCTTC
CDR3 protein: CASSLSGMRYNEQFF

J gene: TRBJ2-1
D gene: .
V gene: TRBV5-1
clone size: .
CDR3 DNA: TGCGCCAGCAGCTTGGTTGGCGGGTCCTACAATGAGCAGTTCTTC
CDR3 protein: CASSLVGGSYNEQFF

J gene: TRBJ2-1
D gene: .
V gene: TRBV7-6
clone size: .
CDR3 DNA: TGTGCCAGCAGCTTACTGGCTGGGGGCAGCCATGAGCAGTTCTTC
CDR3 protein: CASSLLAGGSHEQFF

J gene: TRBJ2-7
D gene: TRBD1
V gene: TRBV2
clone size: .
CDR3 DNA: TGTGCCAGCAGTGGGGGACAGTTCGAGCAGTACTTC
CDR3 protein: CASSGGQFEQYF

J gene: TRBJ1-3
D gene: .
V gene: TRBV5-4
clone size: .
CDR3 DNA: TGTGCCAGCAGCTTGTACTCTGGAAACACCATATATTTT
CDR3 protein: CASSLYSGNTIYF

J gene: TRBJ2-7
D gene: .
V gene: TRBV5-1
clone size: few
CDR3 DNA: TGCGCCAGCAGCCCCGGGACTCGGGCCCTCGAGCAGTACTTC
CDR3 protein: CASSPGTRALEQYF

J gene: TRBJ2-3
D gene: .
V gene: TRBV25-1
clone size: .
CDR3 DNA: TGTGCCAGCAGTTCAGGCCTTGAGGGGGTGTATACGCAGTATTTT
CDR3 protein: CASSSGLEGVYTQYF

J gene: TRBJ1-2
D gene: .
V gene: TRBV2
clone size: .
CDR3 DNA: TGTGCCAGCAGTGAAATGAGGTCCTTACTGGATGGCTACACCTTC
CDR3 protein: CASSEMRSLLDGYTF

J gene: TRBJ1-2
D gene: .
V gene: TRBV5-4
clone size: .
CDR3 DNA: TGTGCCAGCAGCTTGGGGGCATCCTCCGTCGGGGACTATGGCTACACCTTC
CDR3 protein: CASSLGASSVGDYGYTF

J gene: TRBJ2-5
D gene: .
V gene: TRBV27
clone size: .
CDR3 DNA: TGTGCCAGCACGCCGACCGGACGGGGGAAAGAGACCCAGTACTTC
CDR3 protein: CASTPTGRGKETQYF

J gene: TRBJ2-3
D gene: TRBD1
V gene: TRBV19
clone size: .
CDR3 DNA: TGTGCCAGTGAATTAACCCGGGACAGGGTGGATACGCAGTATTTT
CDR3 protein: CASELTRDRVDTQYF

J gene: TRBJ2-7
D gene: .
V gene: TRBV24-1
clone size: .
CDR3 DNA: TGTGCCACCAGTGATTCCGTGGCAGGGGCTGGCGAGCAGTACTTC
CDR3 protein: CATSDSVAGAGEQYF

J gene: TRBJ1-1
D gene: TRBD1
V gene: TRBV3-1/TRBV3-2
clone size: .
CDR3 DNA: TGTGCCAGCAGCCAAGAAAGGACAGGGGGCAACACTGAAGCTTTCTTT
CDR3 protein: CASSQERTGGNTEAFF

J gene: TRBJ1-1
D gene: .
V gene: TRBV10-3
clone size: once
CDR3 DNA: TGTGCCATCAGTGAGTCGATACGTCTACCTGAAGCTTTCTTT
CDR3 protein: CAISESIRLPEAFF

J gene: TRBJ1-6
D gene: .
V gene: TRBV7-6
clone size: .
CDR3 DNA: TGTGCCAGCAGCTCCACGGGCCTAGCTTGGAATTCACCCCTCCACTTT
CDR3 protein: CASSSTGLAWNSPLHF

J gene: TRBJ2-3
D gene: TRBD2
V gene: TRBV18
clone size: .
CDR3 DNA: TGTGCCAGCTCACCGGGACTAGCGGGAGGCACAGATACGCAGTATTTT
CDR3 protein: CASSPGLAGGTDTQYF

J gene: TRBJ2-7
D gene: .
V gene: TRBV23-1
clone size: .
CDR3 DNA: TGCGCCAGCAGTCCCGGGGATCTGGAGCAGTACTTC
CDR3 protein: CASSPGDLEQYF

J gene: TRBJ1-1
D gene: .
V gene: TRBV19
clone size: .
CDR3 DNA: TGTGCCAGTACTAGACAGTGGAACACTGAAGCTTTCTTT
CDR3 protein: CASTRQWNTEAFF

J gene: TRBJ1-1
D gene: .
V gene: TRBV5-1
clone size: .
CDR3 DNA: TGCGCCAGCAGCTTGGATGGGGGCTTCGGGAACACTGAAGCTTTCTTT
CDR3 protein: CASSLDGGFGNTEAFF

J gene: TRBJ1-2
D gene: .
V gene: TRBV4-1
clone size: few
CDR3 DNA: TGCGCCAGCAGCCAAAGCCGTAACTATGGCTACACCTTC
CDR3 protein: CASSQSRNYGYTF

J gene: TRBJ1-2
D gene: .
V gene: TRBV19
clone size: once
CDR3 DNA: TGTGCCAGTAGTATGTTAAACAGATTTAACTATGGCTACACCTTC
CDR3 protein: CASSMLNRFNYGYTF

J gene: TRBJ2-1
D gene: .
V gene: TRBV7-9
clone size: .
CDR3 DNA: TGTGCCAGCAGCTTAATTCGTACTCACAATGAGCAGTTCTTC
CDR3 protein: CASSLIRTHNEQFF

J gene: TRBJ1-2
D gene: .
V gene: TRBV6-2/TRBV6-3
clone size: once
CDR3 DNA: TGTGCCAGCAGTACGGGAGGATCTATCTATGGCTACACCTTC
CDR3 protein: CASSTGGSIYGYTF

J gene: TRBJ2-7
D gene: TRBD1
V gene: TRBV4-1
clone size: .
CDR3 DNA: TGCGCCAGCAGCGCTAGACAGGGTGTCTACGAGCAGTACTTC
CDR3 protein: CASSARQGVYEQYF

J gene: TRBJ2-7
D gene: TRBD1
V gene: TRBV29-1
clone size: .
CDR3 DNA: TGCAGCGCTGCGACAGGGGTATGGGGCGAGCAGTACTTC
CDR3 protein: CSAATGVWGEQYF

J gene: TRBJ1-1
D gene: TRBD1
V gene: TRBV28
clone size: .
CDR3 DNA: TGTGCCAGCAGTCCGACAGGGAGAGATGGTGAAGCTTTCTTT
CDR3 protein: CASSPTGRDGEAFF

J gene: TRBJ1-2
D gene: TRBD1
V gene: TRBV28
clone size: .
CDR3 DNA: TGTGCCAGCAGACCAGGGGGCTCATACGGCTACACCTTC
CDR3 protein: CASRPGGSYGYTF

J gene: TRBJ2-5
D gene: TRBD1
V gene: TRBV5-1
clone size: .
CDR3 DNA: TGCGCCAGCAGCAACGACAGGGTGAAGGAGACCCAGTACTTC
CDR3 protein: CASSNDRVKETQYF

J gene: TRBJ2-4
D gene: TRBD2
V gene: TRBV24-1
clone size: .
CDR3 DNA: TGTGCCACCAGTGATCCCGGGAGGGGTGATAGCATTCAGTACTTC
CDR3 protein: CATSDPGRGDSIQYF

J gene: TRBJ2-7
D gene: TRBD1
V gene: TRBV20-1
clone size: .
CDR3 DNA: TGCAGTGCTAGTCAGGGGGAGACCTACGAGCAGTACTTC
CDR3 protein: CSASQGETYEQYF

J gene: TRBJ1-2
D gene: .
V gene: TRBV9
clone size: few
CDR3 DNA: TGTGCCAGCAGCGCGAGGACAGAAACATATGGCTACACCTTC
CDR3 protein: CASSARTETYGYTF

J gene: TRBJ2-5
D gene: .
V gene: TRBV7-2
clone size: .
CDR3 DNA: TGTGCCAGCAGCCCCCTGAGGGCAGGGGGGGAGACCCAGTACTTC
CDR3 protein: CASSPLRAGGETQYF

J gene: TRBJ1-5
D gene: .
V gene: TRBV2
clone size: few
CDR3 DNA: TGTGCCAGCAGTGAAAAATATAGCAATCAGCCCCAGCATTTT
CDR3 protein: CASSEKYSNQPQHF

J gene: TRBJ1-1
D gene: .
V gene: TRBV18
clone size: .
CDR3 DNA: TGTGCCAGCTCACCTTCGACAGGCATGAACACTGAAGCTTTCTTT
CDR3 protein: CASSPSTGMNTEAFF

J gene: TRBJ2-7
D gene: TRBD1
V gene: TRBV6-1
clone size: .
CDR3 DNA: TGTGCCAGCAGTGAAGCGGCAGGGGGCTCGGAGTACTTC
CDR3 protein: CASSEAAGGSEYF

J gene: TRBJ1-5
D gene: TRBD1
V gene: TRBV19
clone size: .
CDR3 DNA: TGTGCCAGTAGGGACAGGATGAGGGATCAGCCCCAGCATTTT
CDR3 protein: CASRDRMRDQPQHF

J gene: TRBJ2-7
D gene: .
V gene: TRBV27
clone size: .
CDR3 DNA: TGTGCCAGCAGTCCCGGGGTGTCGGAAACCTACGAGCAGTACTTC
CDR3 protein: CASSPGVSETYEQYF

J gene: TRBJ1-1
D gene: .
V gene: TRBV5-1
clone size: .
CDR3 DNA: TGCGCCAGCAGCTTATCCGGGACTCCCATGAACACTGAAGCTTTCTTT
CDR3 protein: CASSLSGTPMNTEAFF

J gene: TRBJ2-1
D gene: TRBD1
V gene: TRBV25-1
clone size: .
CDR3 DNA: TGTGCCAGCAGTGAGGTCGCTTCGAGGGGGCACAATGAGCAGTTCTTC
CDR3 protein: CASSEVASRGHNEQFF

J gene: TRBJ1-4
D gene: .
V gene: TRBV9
clone size: .
CDR3 DNA: TGTGCCAGCAGCGTGGTTGCGGGGCGTAATGAAAAACTGTTTTTT
CDR3 protein: CASSVVAGRNEKLFF

J gene: TRBJ2-5
D gene: .
V gene: TRBV6-5
clone size: .
CDR3 DNA: TGTGCCAGCAGGCCCAGAGGGGGATTAGGAGAGACCCAGTACTTC
CDR3 protein: CASRPRGGLGETQYF

J gene: TRBJ1-5
D gene: .
V gene: TRBV27
clone size: .
CDR3 DNA: TGTGCCAGCAGTTTACGCGGGGACCAGCCCCAGCATTTT
CDR3 protein: CASSLRGDQPQHF

J gene: TRBJ1-2
D gene: .
V gene: TRBV11-2
clone size: .
CDR3 DNA: TGTGCCAGCAGCTTAGAGGTGGGAGCTAACTATGGCTACACCTTC
CDR3 protein: CASSLEVGANYGYTF

J gene: TRBJ1-1
D gene: .
V gene: TRBV12-3/TRBV12-4
clone size: .
CDR3 DNA: TGTGCCAGCAGTTTGCTCACTAACACTAAAGCTTTCTTT
CDR3 protein: CASSLLTNTKAFF

J gene: TRBJ2-3
D gene: TRBD2
V gene: TRBV7-2
clone size: once
CDR3 DNA: TGTGCCAGCACCCCGACTAGCGGGGCTATCACAGATACGCAGTATTTT
CDR3 protein: CASTPTSGAITDTQYF